These 25 T cell receptor beta chains share one sample of origin, sequenced in a study of T cell responses to AZD1222 COVID-19 vaccine. Assay used: immunoSEQ multiplex PCR; TCRdb lists only in-frame clones, some missing. The sample records roughly 150,000 clones, 90% to 95% being singletons. This specimen consisted of peripheral blood, obtained on day 0 of AZD1222 vaccination. All receptors derive from an adult in good health.

The chain is built from TRBV6-5 and TRBJ1-1; no definite D call. Deletions cut 7 bases from V and 5 bases from J, with 8 bases between. The germline CDR1 and CDR2 sequences are MNHEY and SVGAGI. The CDR3 consists of 11 residues. The CDR3 spells CASTLGTEAFF. CDR3 DNA: TGTGCCAGCACCTTGGGTACTGAAGCTTTCTTT.

This clone was seen a handful of times. The chain joins TRBV18 to TRBJ2-1, with 9 bases identical to TRBD1. From germline, CDR1 is KGHSH and CDR2 LQKENI. The CDR3 covers 18 residues. The J segment lost 9 bases and the V segment lost 3 bases, leaving 18 bases of the junction unmatched. CDR3 sequence reads: CASSPRPGQGIESGEQFF. The CDR3 nucleotides read TGTGCCAGCTCACCCAGGCCCGGACAGGGGATAGAATCTGGTGAGCAGTTCTTC. Full variable domain (remainder filled in from reference TRBV18 and TRBJ2-1): NAGVMQNPRHLVRRRGQEARLRCSPMKGHSHVYWYRQLPEEGLKFMVYLQKENIIDESGMPKERFSAEFPKEGPSILRIQQVVRGDSAAYFCASSPRPGQGIESGEQFFGPGTRLTVL.

CDR3 nucleotide sequence: TGCGCCAGCAGCCAAACGATTGACACCGTGAGGACTGAAGCTTTCTTT. Residues: CASSQTIDTVRTEAFF. The rearrangement uses TRBV4-1 and TRBJ1-1; D not resolved. The CDR3 extends over 16 amino acids. V shed 2 bases and J shed 5 bases, with 18 bases lying between them. Germline CDR1 reads MGHRA; CDR2 reads YSYEKL.

J is TRBJ2-7 and V is TRBV21-1. TRBV21-1 is annotated as a pseudogene. The length of the CDR3 is 15 residues. The CDR3 is CASSNYIPQAYEQYF. The CDR3 nucleotides read TGTGCCAGCAGCAACTACATCCCCCAAGCTTACGAGCAGTACTTC.

To note about this clone: Germline and junction disagree at one end, which may indicate a read error. This chain uses TRBV3-1 (or the pseudogene TRBV3-2) with TRBJ1-1, with D unresolved. The CDR3 loop spans 12 amino acids. Germline CDR1 LGHDT, CDR2 YNNKEL (reference sequence). The CDR3: CASRASNSEAFF. The CDR3 coding sequence is TGTGCCAGCAGGGCCTCGAACAGTGAAGCTTTCTTT.

The genes are TRBV6-1 and TRBJ1-3; the D is unclear. V lost 1 base and J lost 8, with 12 bases in between. This CDR3 has 14 amino acids. CDR1 MNHNS and CDR2 SASEGT come from the germline V gene. Written as DNA, the CDR3 is TGTGCCAGCAGTGAAGGGGGTCGTATAGACACCATATATTTT. Its translation: CASSEGGRIDTIYF.

This sequence joins TRBV4-2 and TRBJ2-5; possible D gene TRBD2, 7 bases. Per germline, CDR1 LGHNA and CDR2 YNFKEQ. Trimming shortened V by 4 bases and J by 5 bases, and 17 bases separated the two germline ends. The CDR3 runs 15 residues. The CDR3 loop is CASSLGNGGRETQYF. As DNA, the CDR3 is TGTGCCAGCAGCCTGGGCAACGGGGGGCGGGAGACCCAGTACTTC.

As regards this clone: Other DNA sequences from this sample encode an identical CDR3 as well. This chain connects TRBV5-1 to TRBJ2-7, with D tentatively TRBD1 (6 bases). Germline CDR1 is SGHRS and CDR2 is YFSETQ. Trimming removed 3 bases at V and 3 bases at J, with 13 bases between. The CDR3 covers 14 residues. In DNA form, the CDR3 reads TGCGCCAGCAGCTCCACAGGGAATCTCTACGAGCAGTACTTC. As protein: CASSSTGNLYEQYF.

The V call is TRBV5-1, the J call TRBJ1-1, with D perhaps TRBD1 (5 bases). CDR1 is SGHRS, CDR2 YFSETQ, per germline. The CDR3 contains 15 residues. Deletions cut 0 bases from V and 2 bases from J, with 11 bases between. The chain's CDR3 is CASSLVGTANTEAFF. The CDR3 DNA sequence: TGCGCCAGCAGCTTGGTCGGGACGGCTAACACTGAAGCTTTCTTT. The variable domain in full, completed from reference TRBV5-1 and TRBJ1-1, reads KAGVTQTPRYLIKTRGQQVTLSCSPISGHRSVSWYQQTPGQGLQFLFEYFSETQRNKGNFPGRFSGRQFSNSRSEMNVSTLELGDSALYLCASSLVGTANTEAFFGQGTRLTVV.

This rearrangement joins TRBV19 to TRBJ2-7; D gene unclear. This CDR3 contains 13 residues. CDR1 and CDR2 (germline): LNHDA, SQIVND (reference sequence). V dropped 4 bases and J dropped 2 bases, with 9 bases sitting between them. In DNA, the CDR3 is TGTGCCAGTAGTAGTTCCCAAACCTACGAGCAGTACTTC. Amino acids: CASSSSQTYEQYF.

J is TRBJ1-6 and V is TRBV19; D is undetermined. Germline CDR1 LNHDA, CDR2 SQIVND (reference sequence). Deletions cut 1 base from V and 5 bases from J, with 9 bases between. This CDR3 contains 15 residues. The DNA of the CDR3 is TGTGCCAGTAGTATAGCGGCAGGCGATAATTCACCCCTCCACTTT. Translated, it gives CASSIAAGDNSPLHF.

V usage is TRBV4-3 and J usage is TRBJ2-1; 10 positions agree with TRBD2. Unmatched junction bases numbered 10, after V lost 1 base and J lost 7 bases. Germline CDR1 LGHNA, CDR2 YSLEER. This CDR3 has 17 residues. CDR3 sequence: CASSQGSGGAVTNEQFF. The CDR3 DNA reads as TGCGCCAGCAGCCAAGGGAGCGGGGGGGCCGTTACGAATGAGCAGTTCTTC.

This rearrangement joins TRBV2 to TRBJ2-3, with unresolved D. V gave up 2 bases and J gave up 2 bases, with 5 bases separating them. Germline loops: CDR1 SNHLY, CDR2 FYNNEI. CDR3 length: 13 residues. The CDR3 sequence is CASSERLTDTQYF. DNA for the CDR3: TGTGCCAGCAGTGAACGACTCACAGATACGCAGTATTTT.

This chain joins TRBV18 and TRBJ1-3, with TRBD1 matching over 9 bases. The CDR3 runs 16 residues. Germline V gene sequence: CDR1 KGHSH, CDR2 LQKENI. The V gene end was trimmed by 3 bases and the J gene end by 0 bases; junction bases not matched to a gene: 3. The CDR3 DNA reads TGTGCCAGCTCACCCCGGGACAGGGCCTCTGGAAACACCATATATTTT. Translating it yields CASSPRDRASGNTIYF.

The chain carries TRBV2 and TRBJ2-1; D call uncertain. V shed 1 base and J shed 6 bases, with 7 bases lying between them. There are 13 residues in the CDR3. Germline CDR1 and CDR2: SNHLY and FYNNEI. CDR3 in DNA: TGTGCCAGCAGTGAAGGGATATCCAATGAGCAGTTCTTC. It yields the protein CASSEGISNEQFF.

CDR3 nucleotides: TGTGCCAGTACGGGCCTCTATGGCTACACCTTC. Translating gives CASTGLYGYTF. The chain links TRBV2 to TRBJ1-2, with D unclear. CDR1 and CDR2 (germline): SNHLY, FYNNEI. The CDR3 covers 11 residues. The V and J ends lost 9 bases and 4 bases respectively, with 9 bases between them.

The chain couples TRBV7-9 to TRBJ2-5; D gene ambiguous. Trimming shortened V by 5 bases and J by 7 bases, and 8 bases separated the two germline ends. This CDR3 spans 11 amino acids. Germline CDR1 reads SEHNR; CDR2 reads FQNEAQ (reference sequence). The CDR3 sequence: CASSPMGTQYF. The CDR3 nucleotides read TGTGCCAGCAGCCCGATGGGGACCCAGTACTTC.

The rearrangement uses TRBV6-2 or TRBV6-3 and TRBJ1-6, with D unclear. The CDR3 covers 17 residues. Between the trimmed V and J ends, which lost 0 bases and 6 bases, there was a span of 15 bases. The germline CDR1 and CDR2 sequences are MNHEY and SVGEGT. In DNA form, the CDR3 reads TGTGCCAGCAGTTACTCGACTTTCAAGTCCCTTAATTCACCCCTCCACTTT. Its protein product is CASSYSTFKSLNSPLHF.

This rearrangement joins TRBV13 to TRBJ2-7; D is unresolved. The ends were cut back, 3 bases at V and 0 bases at J, with 6 bases in the middle. This CDR3 spans 13 amino acids. CDR1 is PRHDT and CDR2 is FYEKMQ in the germline V gene (reference sequence). The CDR3, as DNA: TGTGCCAGCAGCTTTGCGCTCTCCTACGAGCAGTACTTC. It encodes CASSFALSYEQYF.

J is TRBJ2-7 and V is TRBV29-1, with D uncertain. This CDR3 comprises 12 residues. Germline assignment: CDR1 SQVTM and CDR2 ANQGSEA. V was cut by 7 bases and J by 0 bases, with 10 bases left in between. This chain's CDR3 is CSAGTVSYEQYF. CDR3 DNA: TGCAGCGCTGGAACAGTCTCCTACGAGCAGTACTTC.

V usage is TRBV7-3 and J usage is TRBJ1-5, with 7 positions matching TRBD1. CDR3 length equals 16 residues. CDR1 is SGHTA and CDR2 is FQGTGA in the germline V gene. With V trimmed by 3 bases and J by 5 bases, 10 bases remained unmatched. The chain's CDR3 is CASSFRNETGYQPQHF. CDR3 bases: TGTGCCAGCAGCTTCCGTAATGAGACAGGGTATCAGCCCCAGCATTTT.

To note about this clone: Distinct nucleotide sequences in the sample also encode this CDR3. This sequence joins TRBV6-6 and TRBJ1-5; the match to TRBD1 covers 8 bases. Germline lookup yields CDR1 MNHNY and CDR2 SVGAGI (reference sequence). V lost 6 bases and J lost 0; bases outside the gene matches: 10. This CDR3 contains 17 residues. In DNA form, the CDR3 reads TGTGCCAGCAGCCGACAGGGGCGGGGGTATAGCAATCAGCCCCAGCATTTT. Amino acid sequence: CASSRQGRGYSNQPQHF.

The V and J genes are TRBV30 and TRBJ1-4, with 7 bases aligning to TRBD1. CDR1 is GTSNPN, CDR2 SVGIG, per germline (reference sequence). This CDR3 comprises 14 residues. Trimming took 0 bases from V and 11 from J; bases not matched to a gene: 9. The CDR3 DNA reads TGTGCCTGGAGTGTAGGGCCAGGGGGGGTCAAACTGTTTTTT. It encodes CAWSVGPGGVKLFF.

This clone has just a few counts. V and J are TRBV6-5 and TRBJ1-6, with D maybe TRBD1 (6 bases). V was pared by 7 bases and J by 13 bases, with 17 bases between. CDR1 is MNHEY, CDR2 SVGAGI, per germline. The CDR3 has 13 residues. The CDR3 nucleotides read TGTGCCAGCACCCGACAGGAGGGCATTCCCCTCCACTTT. Its translation: CASTRQEGIPLHF.

In this sample, this clone turned up once. The genes are TRBV18 and TRBJ1-1; 7 nucleotides align to TRBD1. CDR1 is KGHSH, CDR2 LQKENI, per germline. Losses at the gene ends were 3 bases for V and 10 bases for J; bases not matched to a gene: 5. CDR3 length: 12 amino acids. The CDR3 region is CASSPDRSAAFF. DNA for the CDR3: TGTGCCAGCTCACCGGACAGGAGTGCAGCTTTCTTT.